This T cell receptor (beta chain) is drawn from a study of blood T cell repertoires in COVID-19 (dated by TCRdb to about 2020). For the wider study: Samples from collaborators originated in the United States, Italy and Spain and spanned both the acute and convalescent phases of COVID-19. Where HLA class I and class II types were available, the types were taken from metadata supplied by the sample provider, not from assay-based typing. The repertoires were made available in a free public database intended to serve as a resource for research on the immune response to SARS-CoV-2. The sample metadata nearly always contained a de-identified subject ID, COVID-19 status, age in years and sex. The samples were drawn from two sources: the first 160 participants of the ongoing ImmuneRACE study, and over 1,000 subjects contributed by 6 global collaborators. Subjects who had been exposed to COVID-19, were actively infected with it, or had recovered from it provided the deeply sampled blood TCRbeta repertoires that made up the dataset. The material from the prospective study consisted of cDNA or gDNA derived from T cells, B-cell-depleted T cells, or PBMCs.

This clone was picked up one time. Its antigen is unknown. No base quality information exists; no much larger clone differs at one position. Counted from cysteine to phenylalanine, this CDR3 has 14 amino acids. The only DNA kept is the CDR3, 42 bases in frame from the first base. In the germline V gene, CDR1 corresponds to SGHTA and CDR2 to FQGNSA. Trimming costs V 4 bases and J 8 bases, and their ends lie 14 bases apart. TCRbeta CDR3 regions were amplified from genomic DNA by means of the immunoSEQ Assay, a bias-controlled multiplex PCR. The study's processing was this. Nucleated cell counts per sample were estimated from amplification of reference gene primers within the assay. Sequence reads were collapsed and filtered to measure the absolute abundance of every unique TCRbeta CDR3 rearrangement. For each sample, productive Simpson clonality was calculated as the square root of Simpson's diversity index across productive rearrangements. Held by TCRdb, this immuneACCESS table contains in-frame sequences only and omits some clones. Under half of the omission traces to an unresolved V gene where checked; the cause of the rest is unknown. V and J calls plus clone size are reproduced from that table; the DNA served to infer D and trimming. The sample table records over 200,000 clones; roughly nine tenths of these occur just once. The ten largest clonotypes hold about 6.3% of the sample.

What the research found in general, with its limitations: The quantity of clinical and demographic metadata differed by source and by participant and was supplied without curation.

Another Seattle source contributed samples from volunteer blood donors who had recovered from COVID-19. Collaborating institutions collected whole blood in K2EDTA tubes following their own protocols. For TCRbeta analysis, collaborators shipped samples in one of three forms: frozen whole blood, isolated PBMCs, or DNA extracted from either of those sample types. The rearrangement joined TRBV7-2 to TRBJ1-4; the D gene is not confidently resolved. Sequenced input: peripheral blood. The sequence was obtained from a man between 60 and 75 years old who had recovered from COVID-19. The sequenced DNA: TGTGCCAGCAGCTCTTATCCGGGAAGCGAAAAACTGTTTTTT. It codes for CASSSYPGSEKLFF. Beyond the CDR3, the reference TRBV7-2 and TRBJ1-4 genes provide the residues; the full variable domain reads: GAGVSQSPSNKVTEKGKDVELRCDPISGHTALYWYRQSLGQGLEFLIYFQGNSAPDKSGLPSDRFSAERTGGSVSTLTIQRTQQEDSAVYLCASSSYPGSEKLFFGSGTQLSVL.